The present T cell receptor (beta chain) was sequenced within a study of control samples from healthy donors and cancer patients. In this sample, this clone turned up once. Repertoires were generated with immunoSEQ multiplex PCR, while TCRdb's copy carries only in-frame clones and drops some. This table holds some 150,000 clones, roughly 92% found once. V was cut by 4 bases and J by 3 bases, with 14 bases left in between. CDR1 is SGHRS, CDR2 YFSETQ, per germline. The CDR3 extends over 14 amino acids. The chain is built from TRBV5-1 and TRBJ2-7; perhaps TRBD1 as D (6 bases). Sequenced: blood. The TCR was taken from a man in his forties or fifties in good health. CDR3: CASSPQGTLYEQYF. The CDR3 DNA reads TGCGCCAGCAGCCCTCAGGGGACACTCTACGAGCAGTACTTC. The full variable domain, rest sourced from reference TRBV5-1 and TRBJ2-7, is KAGVTQTPRYLIKTRGQQVTLSCSPISGHRSVSWYQQTPGQGLQFLFEYFSETQRNKGNFPGRFSGRQFSNSRSEMNVSTLELGDSALYLCASSPQGTLYEQYFGPGTRLTVT.